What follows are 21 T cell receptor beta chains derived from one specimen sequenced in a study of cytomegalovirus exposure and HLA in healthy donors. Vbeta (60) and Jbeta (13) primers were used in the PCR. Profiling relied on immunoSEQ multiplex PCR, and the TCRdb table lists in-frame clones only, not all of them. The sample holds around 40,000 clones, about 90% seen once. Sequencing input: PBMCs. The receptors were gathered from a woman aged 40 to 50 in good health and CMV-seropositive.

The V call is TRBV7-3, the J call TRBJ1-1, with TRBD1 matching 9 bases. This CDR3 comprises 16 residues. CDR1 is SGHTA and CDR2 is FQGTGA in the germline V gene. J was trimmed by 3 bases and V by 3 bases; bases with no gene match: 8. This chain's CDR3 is CASSFGGGDRDTEAFF. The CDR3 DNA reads TGTGCCAGCAGCTTCGGTGGGGGGGACAGGGACACTGAAGCTTTCTTT.

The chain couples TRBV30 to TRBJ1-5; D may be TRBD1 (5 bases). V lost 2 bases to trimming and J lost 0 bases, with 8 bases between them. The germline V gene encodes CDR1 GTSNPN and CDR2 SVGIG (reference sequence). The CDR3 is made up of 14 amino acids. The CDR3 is CAWSPRDSNQPQHF. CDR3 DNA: TGTGCCTGGAGTCCCAGGGATAGCAATCAGCCCCAGCATTTT.

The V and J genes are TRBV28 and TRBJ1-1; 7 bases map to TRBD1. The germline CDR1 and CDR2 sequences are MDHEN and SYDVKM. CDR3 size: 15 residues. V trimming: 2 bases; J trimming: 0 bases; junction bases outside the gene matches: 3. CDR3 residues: CASSLMGQLNTEAFF. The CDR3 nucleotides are TGTGCCAGCAGTTTAATGGGACAGTTGAACACTGAAGCTTTCTTT.

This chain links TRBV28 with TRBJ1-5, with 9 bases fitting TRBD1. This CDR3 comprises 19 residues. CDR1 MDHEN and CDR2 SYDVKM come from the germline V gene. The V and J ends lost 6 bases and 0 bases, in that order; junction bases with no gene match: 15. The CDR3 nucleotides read TGTGCCAGCAGGACTGGGACAGGGTGGATCGGCTATAGCAATCAGCCCCAGCATTTT. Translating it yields CASRTGTGWIGYSNQPQHF.

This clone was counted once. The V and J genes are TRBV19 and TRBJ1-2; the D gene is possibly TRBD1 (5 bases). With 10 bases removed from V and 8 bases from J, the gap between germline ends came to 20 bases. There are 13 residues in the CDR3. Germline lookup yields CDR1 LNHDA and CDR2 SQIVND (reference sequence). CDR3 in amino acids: CATPCGASGGYTF. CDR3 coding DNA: TGTGCCACCCCCTGCGGGGCTTCTGGAGGCTACACCTTC.

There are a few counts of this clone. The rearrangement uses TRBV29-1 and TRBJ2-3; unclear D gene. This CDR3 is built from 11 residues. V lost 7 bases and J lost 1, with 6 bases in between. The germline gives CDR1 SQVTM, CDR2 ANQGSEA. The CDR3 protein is CSATGTDTQYF. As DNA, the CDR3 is TGCAGCGCTACAGGCACAGATACGCAGTATTTT.

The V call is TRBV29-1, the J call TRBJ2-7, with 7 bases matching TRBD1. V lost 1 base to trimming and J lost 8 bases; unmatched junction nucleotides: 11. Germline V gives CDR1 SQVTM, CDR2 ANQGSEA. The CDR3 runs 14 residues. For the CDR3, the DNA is TGCAGCGTTGAAGCACCGACAGGGTCTGGAAAGCAGTACTTC. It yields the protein CSVEAPTGSGKQYF.

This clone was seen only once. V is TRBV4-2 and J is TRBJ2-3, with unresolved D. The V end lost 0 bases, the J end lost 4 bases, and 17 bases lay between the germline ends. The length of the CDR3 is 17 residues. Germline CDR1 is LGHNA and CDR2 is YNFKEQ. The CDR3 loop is CASSQDLGTPRADTQYF. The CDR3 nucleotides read TGTGCCAGCAGCCAAGATCTTGGTACTCCTCGGGCAGATACGCAGTATTTT.

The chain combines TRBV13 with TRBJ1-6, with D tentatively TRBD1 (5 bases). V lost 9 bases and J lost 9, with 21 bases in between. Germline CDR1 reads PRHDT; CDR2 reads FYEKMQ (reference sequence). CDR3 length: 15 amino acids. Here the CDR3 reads CASSPTGTVPSPLHF. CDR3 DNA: TGTGCCAGTTCTCCTACCGGGACTGTGCCTTCACCCCTCCACTTT.

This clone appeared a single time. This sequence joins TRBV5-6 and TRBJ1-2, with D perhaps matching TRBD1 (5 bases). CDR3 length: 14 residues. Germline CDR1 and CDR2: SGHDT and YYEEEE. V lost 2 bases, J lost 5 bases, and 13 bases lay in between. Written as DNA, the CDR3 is TGTGCCAGCAGCTTAGACGGGGGACGATATGGCTACACCTTC. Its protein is CASSLDGGRYGYTF.

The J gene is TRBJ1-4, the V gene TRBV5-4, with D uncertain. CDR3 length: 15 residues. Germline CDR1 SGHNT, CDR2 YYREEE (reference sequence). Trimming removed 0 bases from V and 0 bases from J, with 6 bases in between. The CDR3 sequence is CASSLAMATNEKLFF. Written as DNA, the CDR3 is TGTGCCAGCAGCTTGGCTATGGCAACTAATGAAAAACTGTTTTTT.

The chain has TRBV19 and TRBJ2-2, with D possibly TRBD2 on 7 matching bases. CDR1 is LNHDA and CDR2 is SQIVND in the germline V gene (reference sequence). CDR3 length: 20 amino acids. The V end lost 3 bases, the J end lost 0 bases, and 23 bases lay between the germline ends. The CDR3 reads CASSMGGQDLYRANTGELFF. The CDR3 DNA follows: TGTGCCAGTAGTATGGGGGGGCAGGATTTGTATCGGGCGAACACCGGGGAGCTGTTTTTT.

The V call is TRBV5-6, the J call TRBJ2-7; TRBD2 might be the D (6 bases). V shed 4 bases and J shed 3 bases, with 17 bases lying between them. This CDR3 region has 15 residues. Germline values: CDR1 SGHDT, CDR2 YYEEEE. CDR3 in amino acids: CASSPGWGVVYEQYF. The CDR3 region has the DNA TGTGCCAGCAGCCCTGGGTGGGGGGTCGTCTACGAGCAGTACTTC.

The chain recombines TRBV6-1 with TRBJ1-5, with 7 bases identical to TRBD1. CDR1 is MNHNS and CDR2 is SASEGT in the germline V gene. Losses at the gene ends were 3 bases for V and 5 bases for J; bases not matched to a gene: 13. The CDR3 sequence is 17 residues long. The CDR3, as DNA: TGTGCCAGCAGTGATAAGGGGGCTTTCGCGGGCCATCAGCCCCAGCATTTT. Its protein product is CASSDKGAFAGHQPQHF.

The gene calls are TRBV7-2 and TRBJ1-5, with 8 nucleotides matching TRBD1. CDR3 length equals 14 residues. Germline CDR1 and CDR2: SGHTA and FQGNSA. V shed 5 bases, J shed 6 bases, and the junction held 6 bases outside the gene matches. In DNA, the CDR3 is TGTGCCAGCAGCCCCCAGGGGGCTGGTCAGCCCCAGCATTTT. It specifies CASSPQGAGQPQHF.

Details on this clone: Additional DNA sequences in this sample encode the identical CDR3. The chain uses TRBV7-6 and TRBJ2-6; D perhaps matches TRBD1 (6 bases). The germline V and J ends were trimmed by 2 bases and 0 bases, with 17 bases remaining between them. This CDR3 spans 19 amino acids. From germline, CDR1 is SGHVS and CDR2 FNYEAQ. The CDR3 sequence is CASSLPGHSTSSGANVLTF. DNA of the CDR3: TGTGCCAGCAGCTTACCGGGACACAGCACGTCCTCTGGGGCCAACGTCCTGACTTTC. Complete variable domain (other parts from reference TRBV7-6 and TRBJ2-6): GAGVSQSPRYKVTKRGQDVALRCDPISGHVSLYWYRQALGQGPEFLTYFNYEAQQDKSGLPNDRFSAERPEGSISTLTIQRTEQRDSAMYRCASSLPGHSTSSGANVLTFGAGSRLTVL.

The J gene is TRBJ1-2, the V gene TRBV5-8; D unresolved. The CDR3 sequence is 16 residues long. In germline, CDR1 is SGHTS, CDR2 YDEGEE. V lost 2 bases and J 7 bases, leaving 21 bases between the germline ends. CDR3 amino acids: CASSFEWEASSGGYTF. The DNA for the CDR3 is TGTGCCAGCAGCTTCGAGTGGGAGGCCTCATCGGGTGGCTACACCTTC.

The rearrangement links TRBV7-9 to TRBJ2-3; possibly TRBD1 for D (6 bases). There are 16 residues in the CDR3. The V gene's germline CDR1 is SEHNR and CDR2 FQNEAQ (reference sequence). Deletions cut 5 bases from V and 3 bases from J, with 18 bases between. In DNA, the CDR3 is TGTGCCAGCAGCCGATATATCGCAGGGGTAACAGATACGCAGTATTTT. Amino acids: CASSRYIAGVTDTQYF.

Written as DNA, the CDR3 is TGTGCCAGCAGCTTAGATATGGCGGGAGCCAAGTTCTTC. Residues: CASSLDMAGAKFF. This sequence joins TRBV7-6 and TRBJ2-1; TRBD2 matches 7 bases. The CDR3 extends over 13 amino acids. V dropped 1 base and J dropped 14; count of bases not matched to a gene: 8. Germline V gene data show CDR1 as SGHVS and CDR2 as FNYEAQ.

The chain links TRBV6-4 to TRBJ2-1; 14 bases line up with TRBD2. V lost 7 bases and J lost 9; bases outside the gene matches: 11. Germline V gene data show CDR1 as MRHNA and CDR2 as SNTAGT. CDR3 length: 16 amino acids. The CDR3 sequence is CASTPDPTSGRAEQFF. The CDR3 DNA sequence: TGTGCCAGCACCCCGGACCCGACTAGCGGGAGGGCTGAGCAGTTCTTC.

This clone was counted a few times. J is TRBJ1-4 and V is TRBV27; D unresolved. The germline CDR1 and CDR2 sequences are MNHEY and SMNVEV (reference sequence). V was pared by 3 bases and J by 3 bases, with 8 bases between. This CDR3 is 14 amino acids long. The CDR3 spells CASSFGQANEKLFF. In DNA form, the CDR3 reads TGTGCCAGCAGTTTCGGCCAGGCTAATGAAAAACTGTTTTTT.